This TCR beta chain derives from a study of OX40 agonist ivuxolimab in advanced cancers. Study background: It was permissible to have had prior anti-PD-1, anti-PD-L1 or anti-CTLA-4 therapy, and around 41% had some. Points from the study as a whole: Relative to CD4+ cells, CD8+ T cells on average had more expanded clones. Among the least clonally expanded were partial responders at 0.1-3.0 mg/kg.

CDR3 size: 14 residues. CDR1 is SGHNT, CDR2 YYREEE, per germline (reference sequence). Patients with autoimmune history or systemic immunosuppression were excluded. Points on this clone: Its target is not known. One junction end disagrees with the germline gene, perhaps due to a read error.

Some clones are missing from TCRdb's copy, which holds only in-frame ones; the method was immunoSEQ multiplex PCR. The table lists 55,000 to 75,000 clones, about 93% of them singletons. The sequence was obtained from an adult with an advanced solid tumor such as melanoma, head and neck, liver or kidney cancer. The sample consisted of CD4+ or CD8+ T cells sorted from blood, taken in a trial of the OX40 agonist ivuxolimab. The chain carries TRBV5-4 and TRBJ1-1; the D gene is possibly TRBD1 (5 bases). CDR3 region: CASTLGRSNTEAFF. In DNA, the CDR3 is TGTGCCAGCACCTTGGGACGGTCGAACACTGAAGCTTTCTTT.